The T cell receptor (beta chain) under discussion was sequenced for a study of response to subunit inactivated influenza vaccine. Findings of the study overall: Researchers suggested that each seasonal influenza vaccination recruits few new T cells.

Each CDR3 protein gets one entry after TCRdb re-called the RT-PCR reads with MiXCR. The repertoire holds 860,000 or so distinct CDR3 sequences, over 20% seen once, with roughly a tenth in the top ten. The CDR3 has 13 residues. The germline CDR1 and CDR2 sequences are DFQATT and SNEGSKA (reference sequence). The V end was cut by 3 bases, the J end by 7 bases, with 12 bases between. A word on this clonotype: What it binds is not known.

The TCR comes from a man between 50 and 59 years old who received an inactivated influenza vaccine. V and J are TRBV20-1 and TRBJ1-4; D is unresolved. Sequencing was performed on PBMCs from blood, taken roughly 5 days after vaccination. The CDR3 nucleotides are TGCAGTGCTAGCCTCGAGCTGAGTGAAAAACTGTTTTTT. Amino acids: CSASLELSEKLFF.